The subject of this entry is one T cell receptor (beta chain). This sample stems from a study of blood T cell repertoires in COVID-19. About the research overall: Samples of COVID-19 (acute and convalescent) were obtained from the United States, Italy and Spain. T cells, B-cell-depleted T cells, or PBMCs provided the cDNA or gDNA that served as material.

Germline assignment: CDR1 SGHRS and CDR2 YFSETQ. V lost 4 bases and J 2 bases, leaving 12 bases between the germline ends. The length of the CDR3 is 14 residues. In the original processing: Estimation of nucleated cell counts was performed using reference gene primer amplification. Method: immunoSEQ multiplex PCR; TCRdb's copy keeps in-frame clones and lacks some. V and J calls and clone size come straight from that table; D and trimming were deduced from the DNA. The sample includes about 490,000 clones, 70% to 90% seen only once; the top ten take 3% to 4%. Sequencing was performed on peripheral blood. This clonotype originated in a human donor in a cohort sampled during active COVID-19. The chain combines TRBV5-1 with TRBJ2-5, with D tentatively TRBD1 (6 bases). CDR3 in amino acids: CASSKTGLQETQYF. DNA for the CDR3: TGCGCCAGCAGCAAGACAGGCTTACAAGAGACCCAGTACTTC.